This T cell receptor beta chain was sequenced for a study of response to subunit inactivated influenza vaccine. Broader study findings: The authors suggested that every seasonal influenza vaccination recruits few new T cells.

Via MiXCR, TCRdb re-called the RT-PCR reads, giving one row per CDR3 protein. The repertoire holds 610,000 or so distinct CDR3 sequences, with approximately 14% as singletons. V shed 0 bases and J shed 6 bases, with 18 bases lying between them. Germline CDR1 reads SQVTM; CDR2 reads ANQGSEA. The CDR3 sequence is 15 residues long. This clonotype was found a few times. What it binds is not known. The source was PBMCs from blood, collected roughly 12 days after vaccination. The rearrangement links TRBV29-1 to TRBJ2-7, with TRBD2 as a possible D gene (6 bases). The receptor's source is a man in his fifties or sixties who received an inactivated influenza vaccine. The CDR3 here is CSVEDPRTTTTEQYF. CDR3 coding DNA: TGCAGCGTTGAAGATCCCCGGACTACAACTACCGAGCAGTACTTC.